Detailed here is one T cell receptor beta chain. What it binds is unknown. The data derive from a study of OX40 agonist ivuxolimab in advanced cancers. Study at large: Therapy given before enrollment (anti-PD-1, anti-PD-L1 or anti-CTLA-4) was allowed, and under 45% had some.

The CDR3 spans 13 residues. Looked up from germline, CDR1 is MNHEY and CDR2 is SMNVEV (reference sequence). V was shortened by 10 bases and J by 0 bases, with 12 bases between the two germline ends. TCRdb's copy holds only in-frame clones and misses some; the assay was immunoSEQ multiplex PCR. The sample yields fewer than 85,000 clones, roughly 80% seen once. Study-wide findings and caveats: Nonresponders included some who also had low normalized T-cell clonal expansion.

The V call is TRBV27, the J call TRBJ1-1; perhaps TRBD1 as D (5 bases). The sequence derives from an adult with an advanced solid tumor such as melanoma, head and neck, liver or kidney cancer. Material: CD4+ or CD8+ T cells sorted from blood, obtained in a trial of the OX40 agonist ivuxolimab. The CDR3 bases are TGTGCCACCCAGACAGCCATGAACACTGAAGCTTTCTTT. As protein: CATQTAMNTEAFF.